The 26 T cell receptor beta chains listed next were all sequenced from one sample in a study of blood T cell repertoires in COVID-19. The protocol was immunoSEQ multiplex PCR, while the TCRdb copy is restricted to in-frame clones and leaves out a portion. The sample has about 74,000 clones; approximately 80% are singletons. Sequenced: peripheral blood. The source of these receptors is a human donor in a cohort sampled during active COVID-19.

The genes are TRBV11-3 and TRBJ2-1; a possible D gene is TRBD2 (6 bases). The ends were cut back, 4 bases at V and 6 bases at J, with 16 bases in the middle. CDR1 is SGHNT, CDR2 YENEEA, per germline. The length of the CDR3 is 15 residues. The CDR3 region has the DNA TGTGCCAGCAGCTCCCTCCGCGATAGCGGCAATGAGCAGTTCTTC. This encodes CASSSLRDSGNEQFF.

The rearrangement uses TRBV6-5 and TRBJ2-3, with TRBD2 matching 11 bases. The length of the CDR3 is 15 residues. Germline CDR1 reads MNHEY; CDR2 reads SVGAGI. Unmatched junction bases numbered 6, after V lost 6 bases and J lost 4 bases. The CDR3 DNA sequence: TGTGCCAGCAGGTTAGCGGGAGGGCGCCCAGATACGCAGTATTTT. Translating it yields CASRLAGGRPDTQYF.

The chain links TRBV11-3 to TRBJ1-1; perhaps TRBD1 as D (6 bases). This CDR3 contains 19 residues. Per the germline V gene, CDR1 is SGHNT and CDR2 is YENEEA. V was trimmed by 5 bases and J by 1 base, leaving 26 bases between them. CDR3 sequence reads: CASSRSTGLRQGRNTEAFF. The CDR3 DNA reads as TGTGCCAGCAGCCGGAGTACGGGCCTTCGCCAGGGGAGGAACACTGAAGCTTTCTTT. Looking up the rest from reference TRBV11-3 and TRBJ1-1 gives the full variable domain: EAGVVQSPRYKIIEKKQPVAFWCNPISGHNTLYWYLQNLGQGPELLIRYENEEAVDDSQLPKDRFSAERLKGVDSTLKIQPAELGDSAVYLCASSRSTGLRQGRNTEAFFGQGTRLTVV.

The chain employs TRBV5-1 and TRBJ2-5; weak D call: TRBD2 (6 bases). Germline V CDR1 and CDR2: SGHRS, YFSETQ. V lost 0 bases to trimming and J lost 4 bases, with 16 bases between them. This CDR3 has 16 amino acids. This CDR3 is CASSLVAGSPPETQYF. CDR3 nucleotide sequence: TGCGCCAGCAGCTTGGTGGCCGGGAGCCCCCCAGAGACCCAGTACTTC.

The V gene is TRBV5-1, the J gene TRBJ1-1; D possibly corresponds to TRBD1 (6 bases). The CDR3 extends over 14 amino acids. Germline values: CDR1 SGHRS, CDR2 YFSETQ. Trimming left V 5 bases short and J 0 bases short, with 11 bases between. The CDR3 loop reads CASRGAELNTEAFF. In DNA form, the CDR3 reads TGCGCCAGCAGGGGGGCAGAGCTGAACACTGAAGCTTTCTTT.

CDR3 in amino acids: CASSYSPGQGASEAFF. CDR3 bases: TGTGCCAGCAGCTATTCACCGGGACAGGGGGCTTCTGAAGCTTTCTTT. This rearrangement joins TRBV5-5 to TRBJ1-1, with TRBD1 matching 12 bases. This CDR3 comprises 16 residues. Germline assignment: CDR1 SGHKS and CDR2 YYEKEE (reference sequence). V lost 3 bases, J lost 6 bases, and 9 bases stayed unmatched.

This chain connects TRBV24-1 to TRBJ1-2; 7 bases are a match to TRBD1. The CDR3 runs 13 residues. CDR1 is KGHDR, CDR2 SFDVKD, per germline. After removal of 4 bases from V and 6 bases from J, the junction contained 4 bases not matched to a gene. Written as DNA, the CDR3 is TGTGCCACCAGTGACCTGGGACAGCATGGCTACACCTTC. Translated, it gives CATSDLGQHGYTF.

V gene TRBV9 combines with J gene TRBJ2-1; 11 bases agree with TRBD1. This CDR3 has 20 residues. Germline V gene lookup returns CDR1 SGDLS and CDR2 YYNGEE. V gave up 4 bases and J gave up 2 bases; unmatched junction bases: 17. The CDR3 sequence: CASSSRTGGIGGRAYNEQFF. In DNA, the CDR3 is TGTGCCAGCAGCTCACGGACAGGGGGCATAGGCGGGAGGGCCTACAATGAGCAGTTCTTC.

The V gene is TRBV3-1 (or the pseudogene TRBV3-2), the J gene TRBJ1-1, with D tentatively TRBD1 (5 bases). CDR1 and CDR2 (germline): LGHDT, YNNKEL (reference sequence). The CDR3 covers 16 residues. Trimming cost V 0 bases and J 4 bases, with 15 bases left between them. The CDR3 loop is CASSQDYFGRVTEAFF. DNA of the CDR3: TGTGCCAGCAGCCAAGATTACTTCGGCAGGGTCACTGAAGCTTTCTTT.

This clone was picked up one time. The rearrangement uses TRBV18 and TRBJ2-1, with D perhaps matching TRBD2 (6 bases). CDR1 and CDR2 (germline): KGHSH, LQKENI. V was cut by 6 bases and J by 9 bases, with 15 bases left in between. The CDR3 runs to 13 residues. The CDR3 loop reads CASSIAADTEQFF. For the CDR3, the DNA is TGTGCCAGCTCTATAGCGGCGGACACTGAGCAGTTCTTC. Looking up the rest from reference TRBV18 and TRBJ2-1 gives the full variable domain: NAGVMQNPRHLVRRRGQEARLRCSPMKGHSHVYWYRQLPEEGLKFMVYLQKENIIDESGMPKERFSAEFPKEGPSILRIQQVVRGDSAAYFCASSIAADTEQFFGPGTRLTVL.

The chain couples TRBV29-1 to TRBJ1-2; 8 positions match TRBD1. Germline trimming cut 4 bases from V and 5 bases from J; bases unmatched to any gene: 6. The CDR3 runs to 13 residues. Germline-derived CDR1 and CDR2 are SQVTM and ANQGSEA. Here the CDR3 reads CSVAGQVLYGYTF. The CDR3 bases are TGCAGCGTTGCGGGACAGGTTCTTTATGGCTACACCTTC.

The chain employs TRBV4-1 and TRBJ2-2, with TRBD2 matching over 8 bases. The CDR3 is made up of 18 amino acids. The ends lost 0 bases at V and 4 bases at J; junction bases unmatched: 10. Germline CDR1 MGHRA, CDR2 YSYEKL. DNA for the CDR3: TGCGCCAGCAGCCAAGATCCTGCAGGACTAGCTACCACCGGGGAGCTGTTTTTT. Translated, it gives CASSQDPAGLATTGELFF.

The V call is TRBV6-1, the J call TRBJ2-1; TRBD1 might be the D (7 bases). V lost 3 bases and J 8 bases, leaving 17 bases between the germline ends. Germline values: CDR1 MNHNS, CDR2 SASEGT. The CDR3 spans 15 residues. In DNA, the CDR3 is TGTGCCAGCAGTGACAGGGGGGCAGGGAGCGATGAGCAGTTCTTC. Its translation: CASSDRGAGSDEQFF.

V is TRBV7-3 and J is TRBJ2-5; D may be TRBD1 (7 bases). This CDR3 has 13 amino acids. Trimming stripped 4 bases from V and 2 bases from J, with 8 bases between. The germline gives CDR1 SGHTA, CDR2 FQGTGA. Written as DNA, the CDR3 is TGTGCCAGCAGCTCAGGGGGGCAAGAGACCCAGTACTTC. The encoded protein is CASSSGGQETQYF.

The chain joins TRBV2 to TRBJ1-1; 7 bases agree with TRBD1. CDR3 size: 12 residues. The junction had 5 bases not matched to a gene; V was cut back by 6 bases and J by 7 bases. Germline V gene lookup returns CDR1 SNHLY and CDR2 FYNNEI. CDR3 sequence reads: CASSRTGREAFF. As DNA, the CDR3 is TGTGCCAGCAGCCGGACAGGACGTGAAGCTTTCTTT.

The CDR3 DNA reads as TGTGCCTGGAGTACAGCCTGGGGGGCCAACGTCCTGACTTTC. This codes for CAWSTAWGANVLTF. The chain uses TRBV30 and TRBJ2-6, with D unresolved. Per germline, CDR1 GTSNPN and CDR2 SVGIG (reference sequence). The CDR3 has 14 amino acids. The germline V and J ends were trimmed by 2 bases and 4 bases, with 9 bases remaining between them.

The chain employs TRBV28 and TRBJ1-2, with 8 nucleotides matching TRBD1. The CDR3 has 16 residues. V was pared by 4 bases and J by 4 bases, with 11 bases of the junction left unmatched. Germline loops: CDR1 MDHEN, CDR2 SYDVKM. CDR3 in amino acids: CASSSSGTGWGYGYTF. The CDR3 DNA reads TGTGCCAGCAGTTCTTCCGGGACAGGTTGGGGCTATGGCTACACCTTC.

The CDR3 is CASSQARGMAETQYF. The CDR3 DNA sequence: TGTGCCAGCAGCCAAGCCCGGGGGATGGCAGAGACCCAGTACTTC. The chain joins TRBV14 to TRBJ2-5; possibly TRBD2 for D (6 bases). V was clipped by 1 base and J by 4 bases, with 13 bases between them. This CDR3 is 15 amino acids long. The germline CDR1 and CDR2 sequences are SGHDN and FVKESK.

V is TRBV30 and J is TRBJ2-3, with 7 bases fitting TRBD2. The CDR3 has 14 amino acids. Germline V gene lookup returns CDR1 GTSNPN and CDR2 SVGIG (reference sequence). After removal of 2 bases from V and 6 bases from J, the junction contained 8 bases not matched to a gene. The CDR3 DNA reads as TGTGCCTGGAGTAGGTGGGGGGGTCGGGATACGCAGTATTTT. Its protein product is CAWSRWGGRDTQYF.

The chain uses TRBV27 and TRBJ2-6, with TRBD1 matching over 7 bases. The CDR3 runs 16 residues. V was pared by 5 bases and J by 0 bases, with 4 bases of the junction left unmatched. Germline V gene sequence: CDR1 MNHEY, CDR2 SMNVEV (reference sequence). In DNA, the CDR3 is TGTGCCAGCAGTCCCGGGACAGCCTCTGGGGCCAACGTCCTGACTTTC. It specifies CASSPGTASGANVLTF.

This chain links TRBV10-3 with TRBJ2-7; D might be TRBD1 (6 bases). This CDR3 contains 16 residues. Germline CDR1 and CDR2: ENHRY and SYGVKD. V was cut by 0 bases and J by 2 bases, with 14 bases left in between. The CDR3 spells CAISESRAGDTYEQYF. In nucleotides, the CDR3 is TGTGCCATCAGTGAGTCGAGGGCAGGGGATACCTACGAGCAGTACTTC.

This clone has a single count. This chain uses TRBV5-5 with TRBJ1-5; the match to TRBD1 covers 7 bases. The V gene's germline CDR1 is SGHKS and CDR2 YYEKEE (reference sequence). The CDR3 consists of 17 residues. Germline trimming cut 0 bases from V and 2 bases from J; bases unmatched to any gene: 8. The CDR3 nucleotides read TGTGCCAGCAGCTTGGGGAGGACAGGTTTAGGCAATCAGCCCCAGCATTTT. It encodes CASSLGRTGLGNQPQHF.

The genes are TRBV5-4 and TRBJ1-2, with D possibly matching TRBD1 (6 bases). Trimming removed 1 base from V and 1 base from J, with 8 bases in between. Germline assignment: CDR1 SGHNT and CDR2 YYREEE (reference sequence). This CDR3 is 14 amino acids long. The CDR3 bases are TGTGCCAGCAGCTTGCGGACAGTTAACTATGGCTACACCTTC. It encodes CASSLRTVNYGYTF.

The chain carries TRBV2 and TRBJ2-5, with 8 bases matching TRBD2. The germline CDR1 and CDR2 sequences are SNHLY and FYNNEI. This CDR3 contains 14 residues. Germline trimming cut 7 bases from V and 1 base from J; bases unmatched to any gene: 5. The CDR3 loop is CASILLAAQETQYF. The CDR3 bases are TGTGCCAGCATTCTACTAGCGGCCCAAGAGACCCAGTACTTC.

V and J are TRBV19 and TRBJ1-6, with 9 bases matching TRBD1. Germline lookup yields CDR1 LNHDA and CDR2 SQIVND (reference sequence). The trim removed 6 bases at V and 7 bases at J, leaving 10 bases unmatched. This CDR3 comprises 16 residues. The CDR3 region has the DNA TGTGCCAGTAGCATGGGGACAGGGAGGCCAAATTCACCCCTCCACTTT. It codes for CASSMGTGRPNSPLHF. Combining the CDR3 with reference TRBV19 and TRBJ1-6 gives the whole variable domain DGGITQSPKYLFRKEGQNVTLSCEQNLNHDAMYWYRQDPGQGLRLIYYSQIVNDFQKGDIAEGYSVSREKKESFPLTVTSAQKNPTAFYLCASSMGTGRPNSPLHFGNGTRLTVT.

CDR3 coding DNA: TGCGCCAGCAGCGAGCAGGGTAGCACAGATACGCAGTATTTT. Protein sequence: CASSEQGSTDTQYF. V is TRBV5-1 and J is TRBJ2-3, with D perhaps TRBD1 (5 bases). The CDR3 totals 14 residues. Germline CDR1 reads SGHRS; CDR2 reads YFSETQ. V dropped 4 bases and J dropped 0 bases, with 9 bases sitting between them.